Reported below is one TCR beta chain. Its antigen is undetermined. This sample stems from a study of T cell responses to AZD1222 COVID-19 vaccine. Study results and caveats: Spike-specific TCR depth and breadth grew after two AZD1222 doses. Only six or seven AZD1222 recipients were seropositive at baseline. Clonal diversity may have been underestimated, and the donors were mostly white British, with more females than males.

CDR1 and CDR2 (germline): KGHSH, LQKENI. The CDR3 runs 12 residues. The V gene lost 2 bases and the J gene lost 11 bases, with 9 bases spanning the gap. Produced via immunoSEQ multiplex PCR; TCRdb's table is partial and in-frame only. The sample lists around 180,000 clones, around 87% seen once, with about 2.5% in the top ten. The sequence came from an adult in good health. The specimen comprised peripheral blood, sampled on day 0 of AZD1222 vaccination. The chain is built from TRBV18 and TRBJ1-4, with D unclear. The chain's CDR3 is CASSPETSKLFF. CDR3 in DNA: TGTGCCAGCTCACCAGAGACGTCGAAACTGTTTTTT.